This TCR beta chain was documented in a study of cytomegalovirus exposure and HLA in healthy donors. The PCR had 60 Vbeta and 13 Jbeta primers. Here immunoSEQ multiplex PCR was the method, and the copy in TCRdb shows in-frame clones only, minus some. The table gives roughly 40,000 clones; the top ten clones make up over 1% of it. The specimen sequenced was PBMCs. The origin of this receptor is a man aged 25-40 years in good health and CMV-seronegative.

This CDR3 reads CASSEGQGAFEQYF. In DNA form, the CDR3 reads TGTGCCAGCTCGGAGGGACAGGGGGCGTTCGAGCAGTACTTC. The V and J genes are TRBV18 and TRBJ2-7, with 12 bases that match TRBD1. The CDR3 extends over 14 amino acids. Losses at the gene ends were 6 bases for V and 6 bases for J; bases not matched to a gene: 6. The germline CDR1 and CDR2 sequences are KGHSH and LQKENI.